The T cell receptor (beta chain) described here comes from a study of blood T cell repertoires in COVID-19. About the study: COVID-19 samples, acute and convalescent, were from the United States, Italy and Spain. Nucleic acid was either cDNA or gDNA, and it came from T cells, B-cell-depleted T cells, or PBMCs.

CDR1 is SGHAT, CDR2 FQNNGV, per germline. This CDR3 is built from 14 residues. V gave up 2 bases and J gave up 8 bases; unmatched junction bases: 4. Authors' analysis steps: By means of reference gene primer amplification, nucleated cell counts were estimated. The protocol was immunoSEQ multiplex PCR, while the TCRdb copy is restricted to in-frame clones and leaves out a portion. V and J calls and clone size are as listed in that table; D and trimming were resolved from the DNA. The repertoire holds under 25,000 clones, with 88% as singletons. The TCR sequence derives from a human donor in a cohort sampled during active COVID-19. The chain recombines TRBV11-2 with TRBJ1-2; 11 nucleotides match TRBD1. Sequenced material: peripheral blood. In DNA form, the CDR3 reads TGTGCCAGCAGCTTACGGACAGGGGGCTTCGGCTACACCTTC. The encoded protein is CASSLRTGGFGYTF.